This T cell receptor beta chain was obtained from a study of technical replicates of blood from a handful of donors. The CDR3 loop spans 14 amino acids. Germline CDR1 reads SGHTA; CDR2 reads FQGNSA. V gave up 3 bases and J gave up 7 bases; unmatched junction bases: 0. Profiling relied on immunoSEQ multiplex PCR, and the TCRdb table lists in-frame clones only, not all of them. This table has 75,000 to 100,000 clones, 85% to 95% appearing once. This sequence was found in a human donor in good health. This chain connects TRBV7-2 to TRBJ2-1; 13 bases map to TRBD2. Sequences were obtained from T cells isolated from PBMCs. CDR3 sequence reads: CASSLGLAGNEQFF. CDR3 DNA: TGTGCCAGCAGCTTGGGACTAGCGGGGAATGAGCAGTTCTTC. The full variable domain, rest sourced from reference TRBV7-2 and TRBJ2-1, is GAGVSQSPSNKVTEKGKDVELRCDPISGHTALYWYRQSLGQGLEFLIYFQGNSAPDKSGLPSDRFSAERTGGSVSTLTIQRTQQEDSAVYLCASSLGLAGNEQFFGPGTRLTVL.